This TCR beta chain was sequenced for a study of blood T cell repertoires in COVID-19. V lost 0 bases and J lost 3, with 9 bases in between. The CDR3 loop spans 16 amino acids. Germline CDR1 is MNHEY and CDR2 is SVGAGI. Assay: immunoSEQ multiplex PCR; the TCRdb copy retains only in-frame clones and omits some. Of 120,000 or so clones in the sample, around 77% were seen once. Sequenced input: peripheral blood. This sequence was found in a man in his sixties with active or convalescent COVID-19. The J gene is TRBJ2-6, the V gene TRBV6-5; D is perhaps TRBD1 (6 bases). The CDR3 DNA is TGTGCCAGCAGTTACTCGAGAGGGGGTGGGGCCAACGTCCTGACTTTC. Translation: CASSYSRGGGANVLTF.